This T cell receptor beta chain came from a study of shared T cell receptors in the human thymus. J gave up 3 bases and V 2 bases, and 5 bases lay outside the gene matches. Germline V lookup: CDR1 PRHDT, CDR2 FYEKMQ (reference sequence). The CDR3 runs to 15 residues. The protocol was immunoSEQ multiplex PCR, while the TCRdb copy is restricted to in-frame clones and leaves out a portion. The repertoire consists of some 760,000 clones, with 70% to 90% occurring once and the leading ten covering 0.008% to 0.011%. In addition, the sample was reused for a study of human thymus T cells. This second study notes: Corrective surgery for congenital heart defects was being performed on the healthy Finnish infants who were the donors. The study used thymus tissue resected during corrective heart surgery.

The origin of this receptor is a girl less than two years old with a congenital heart defect. This chain uses TRBV13 with TRBJ2-7, with 9 nucleotides matching TRBD2. Specimen: thymocytes. CDR3 nucleotides: TGTGCCAGCAGCTTATATCGACTAGCGGTCTACGAGCAGTACTTC. Translation: CASSLYRLAVYEQYF.